This TCR beta chain originates from a study of CD8+ T cells in alopecia areata. Study-level background: Tofacitinib continued for 6 to 18 months and was then withheld for 6 months. The study's findings and limits: Scalp sequencing also captures normal skin's resident alphabeta T cells.

A word on this clone: Its target is not known.

Extraction and reverse transcription of RNA yielded cDNA as the sequencing template. Clones were sequenced by immunoSEQ multiplex PCR, and TCRdb holds only the in-frame ones, with some missing. Of about 180,000 clones listed, about 63% were seen once; the top ten hold approximately 14%. Alopecia areata patients provided lesional scalp punch biopsies and peripheral blood, both collected for the study. From PBMCs, CD4+ and CD8+ T cells were sorted. Germline assignment: CDR1 LGHNA and CDR2 YNFKEQ. The germline V and J ends were trimmed by 4 bases and 7 bases, with 14 bases remaining between them. CDR3 length equals 15 residues.

The sample in question was CD4+ T cells sorted from blood, obtained at week 0. The chain joins TRBV4-2 to TRBJ1-6; no reliable D call. The sequence derives from a human donor with alopecia areata. The CDR3 region has the DNA TGTGCCAGCAGCCCCAAATCTGGCGAAAATTCACCCCTCCACTTT. Amino acid sequence: CASSPKSGENSPLHF.